These T cell receptor beta chains were read from a single sample in a study of blood T cell repertoires in COVID-19. Repertoires were generated with immunoSEQ multiplex PCR, while TCRdb's copy carries only in-frame clones and drops some. This sample yields tens of thousands of clones, of which 88% are seen a single time; over 4.5% belongs to the top ten. Sequences were obtained from peripheral blood. These TCRs come from a human donor in a cohort sampled during active COVID-19. The CDR3 runs from the conserved cysteine through the conserved F or W. The D gene is left open where the match is weak. The size entry is marked missing in some rows and otherwise reads once, few, many or a size class.

>.|TRBD1|TRBV18|TRBJ2-5
TGTGCCAGCTCACGGGACAGGGTAGAGACCCAGTACTTC
CASSRDRVETQYF
>.|.|TRBV28|TRBJ2-3
TGTGCCAGCACCTCCCCAGATACGCAGTATTTT
CASTSPDTQYF
>.|TRBD1|TRBV3-1/TRBV3-2|TRBJ1-3
TGTGCCAGCAGCCAAGGCCCGAGGGGGACAGGCTCTGGAAACACCATATATTTT
CASSQGPRGTGSGNTIYF
>.|TRBD2|TRBV18|TRBJ2-3
TGTGCCAGCTCACCCCCGGGTAGCGGGTACCCAGATACGCAGTATTTT
CASSPPGSGYPDTQYF
>.|.|TRBV11-2|TRBJ2-3
TGTGCCAGCAGCTTGGCTAGCCCAGATACGCAGTATTTT
CASSLASPDTQYF
>.|TRBD1|TRBV16|TRBJ1-1
TGTGCCAGCAACCAGGGGGCCGGTAACACTGAAGCTTTCTTT
CASNQGAGNTEAFF
>.|.|TRBV15|TRBJ1-6
TGTGCCACCAGCCCCATGAGCTCCTATAATTCACCCCTCCACTTT
CATSPMSSYNSPLHF
>.|TRBD1|TRBV7-8|TRBJ1-2
TGTGCCAGCAGCTTCCTCGCCTCGACAGGGAGTGTTCATGGCTACACCTTC
CASSFLASTGSVHGYTF
>.|.|TRBV6-2/TRBV6-3|TRBJ2-5
TGTGCCAGCACCCCGACTAGTTTATGGACCCAGTACTTC
CASTPTSLWTQYF
>.|.|TRBV7-9|TRBJ2-3
TGTGCCAGCAGCTTTAGGACACAGTTCACAGATACGCAGTATTTT
CASSFRTQFTDTQYF
>.|TRBD2|TRBV20-1|TRBJ2-7
TGCAGTGCTAGTGGGACTAGCGGGGCCTCCTACGAGCAGTACTTC
CSASGTSGASYEQYF
>.|TRBD1|TRBV5-1|TRBJ1-1
TGCGCCAGCAGCCGACAGGGCAGCACTGAAGCTTTCTTT
CASSRQGSTEAFF
>.|.|TRBV7-9|TRBJ1-5
TGTGCCAGCAGCTTACAGGCAGGGGTGGGGCCCCAGCATTTT
CASSLQAGVGPQHF
>once|TRBD1|TRBV11-2|TRBJ2-1
TGTGCCAGCAGCTTAGCTTCGTTCGGGACAGGTAGGAGCAATGAGCAGTTCTTC
CASSLASFGTGRSNEQFF
>.|.|TRBV5-6|TRBJ2-4
TGTGCCAGCAGCTCCAGGGGATTGAACATTCAGTACTTC
CASSSRGLNIQYF
>.|TRBD2|TRBV28|TRBJ2-1
TGTGCCAGCAGCTCTAGCGGGGGGGCGCAGAGAAATGAGCAGTTCTTC
CASSSSGGAQRNEQFF
>.|TRBD2|TRBV28|TRBJ2-1
TGTGCCAGCAGTTACTTGACTAGCGGGGGGGCTGGGGAGTTCTTC
CASSYLTSGGAGEFF
>.|.|TRBV11-3|TRBJ2-3
TGTGCCAGCAGCTTACGGGGGACGAGACCGGCAGATACGCAGTATTTT
CASSLRGTRPADTQYF
>.|TRBD1|TRBV6-1|TRBJ2-5
TGTGCCAGCAGTGACCAGGACAGGGCAGAGACCCAGTACTTC
CASSDQDRAETQYF
>.|TRBD1|TRBV4-2|TRBJ1-4
TGTGCCAGCAGCCAAGGGGAGGGACAGGCCGAAAAACTGTTTTTT
CASSQGEGQAEKLFF
>.|.|TRBV7-8|TRBJ2-3
TGTGCCAGCAGCACGCCTACCGGGTTCACAGATACGCAGTATTTT
CASSTPTGFTDTQYF
>.|TRBD2|TRBV3-1/TRBV3-2|TRBJ2-1
TGTGCCAGCAGCCACCCCGGGACTAGCGGGAATGAGCAGTTCTTC
CASSHPGTSGNEQFF
>.|TRBD2|TRBV5-4|TRBJ2-1
TGTGCCAGCAGCTTGGACCCGCCCACTAGCGGCGATGAGCAGTTCTTC
CASSLDPPTSGDEQFF
>.|TRBD2|TRBV6-5|TRBJ2-7
TGTGCCAGCAGTAGGACTAGCGACTACGAGCAGTACTTC
CASSRTSDYEQYF
>.|.|TRBV5-1|TRBJ2-7
TGCGCCAGCAGCTTGGTCTACCAGAGGAACTACGAGCAGTACTTC
CASSLVYQRNYEQYF
>.|TRBD1|TRBV5-4|TRBJ2-5
TGTGCCAGCAACGATCAGGACAGGGAAGAGACCCAGTACTTC
CASNDQDREETQYF
>.|.|TRBV19|TRBJ2-7
TGTGCCAGTAGTCCTGGCCTCTCCAACAACTACGAGCAGTACTTC
CASSPGLSNNYEQYF
>.|.|TRBV19|TRBJ2-7
TGTGCCAGTAGTGGCCGGGGATTTTTCAACGAGCAGTACTTC
CASSGRGFFNEQYF
>.|TRBD2|TRBV7-6|TRBJ2-3
TGTGCCAGCAGCCGGGACTATAGCACAGATACGCAGTATTTT
CASSRDYSTDTQYF
>.|.|TRBV6-5|TRBJ1-2
TGTGCCAGCAGTTTTCTCGGGGTCGGCGGCTACACCTTC
CASSFLGVGGYTF
>.|.|TRBV12-3/TRBV12-4|TRBJ2-5
TGTGCCAGCAGTTTTGGGAGTGGGGAGACCCAGTACTTC
CASSFGSGETQYF
>.|TRBD1|TRBV27|TRBJ2-2
TGTGCCAGCAGCAGACCGACAGGGACCGCCGGCCGGACCGGGGAGCTGTTTTTT
CASSRPTGTAGRTGELFF
>.|.|TRBV14|TRBJ1-1
TGTGCCAGCAGCCTTATAACAGGGATACCTGAAGCTTTCTTT
CASSLITGIPEAFF
>.|TRBD1|TRBV18|TRBJ1-1
TGTGCCAGCTCACCTCCACAGGGGGAGAACACTGAAGCTTTCTTT
CASSPPQGENTEAFF
>once|.|TRBV2|TRBJ1-4
TGTGCCAGCAGTTTATCCCCGGGACTCCTTAATGAAAAACTGTTTTTT
CASSLSPGLLNEKLFF
>.|TRBD1|TRBV3-1/TRBV3-2|TRBJ2-7
TGTGCCAGCAGCAACCGGGACAGGGTGAACGAGCAGTACTTC
CASSNRDRVNEQYF
>.|TRBD2|TRBV6-4|TRBJ2-2
TGTGCCAGCAGTATACCGGGACTAGCGCTAACCGGGGAGCTGTTTTTT
CASSIPGLALTGELFF
>few|.|TRBV6-5|TRBJ2-1
TGTGCCAGCAGTTACAACCCAGGACTGTTAGTACATGAGCAGTTCTTC
CASSYNPGLLVHEQFF
>.|.|TRBV3-1/TRBV3-2|TRBJ1-6
TGTGCCAGCACCGTAGGTCAGGGAGGATCACCCCTCCACTTT
CASTVGQGGSPLHF
>.|TRBD1|TRBV5-1|TRBJ2-2
TGCGCCAGCAGCATGGCCGTTGGACAGGGGGCCTCGAACACCGGGGAGCTGTTTTTT
CASSMAVGQGASNTGELFF
>.|TRBD1|TRBV19|TRBJ2-1
TGTGCCAGTAGGACCGGGACAGTCAATGAGCAGTTCTTC
CASRTGTVNEQFF
>.|.|TRBV9|TRBJ1-1
TGTGCCAGCAGCGCCTCATGGGCCAACACTGAAGCTTTCTTT
CASSASWANTEAFF
>.|TRBD2|TRBV5-4|TRBJ2-1
TGTGCCAGCAGCCCCGAGGGACTAGCGGATGAGCAGTTCTTC
CASSPEGLADEQFF
>few|.|TRBV20-1|TRBJ2-3
TGCAGTGCTAGTAGGGGGAGGGCCGGAGGCACAGATACGCAGTATTTT
CSASRGRAGGTDTQYF
>.|TRBD2|TRBV19|TRBJ2-1
TGTGCCAGTAGTAGGTGGGAGGGCTCATCCTACAATGAGCAGTTCTTC
CASSRWEGSSYNEQFF
>.|.|TRBV28|TRBJ1-4
TGTGCCAGTTCTGGGAGAGGTATACGTGAAAAACTGTTTTTT
CASSGRGIREKLFF
>.|.|TRBV7-8|TRBJ1-1
TGTGCCAGCAGCTTAACGACTAAGAACACTGAAGCTTTCTTT
CASSLTTKNTEAFF
>once|.|TRBV6-1|TRBJ2-3
TGTGCCAGCAGTGATATCCCCTCACACGATACGCAGTATTTT
CASSDIPSHDTQYF
>.|TRBD2|TRBV7-9|TRBJ2-3
TGTGCCAGCACCACCCACCGGGGGGGGGCGTTCCCAGATACGCAGTATTTT
CASTTHRGGAFPDTQYF
>.|TRBD2|TRBV6-6|TRBJ2-1
TGTGCCAGCAGCCAGGGACTAGCGAAGTTCCCGTTCTTC
CASSQGLAKFPFF
>.|.|TRBV18|TRBJ1-4
TGTGCCAGCTCACCACAAAAGTCCCCACCCGATGCGTCTTTT
CASSPQKSPPDASF
>.|.|TRBV7-9|TRBJ1-2
TGTGCCAGCAGCTTGGGACAAAACTATGGCTACACCTTC
CASSLGQNYGYTF
>.|.|TRBV27|TRBJ2-3
TGTGCCAGCAGCCTCCGGGGAAGGCCTAGCACAGATACGCAGTATTTT
CASSLRGRPSTDTQYF
>.|.|TRBV21-1|TRBJ1-2
TGTGCCAGCAGCAAAGTGGTTAGGACACCCCGGCGGATTAACTATGGCTACACCTTC
CASSKVVRTPRRINYGYTF
>.|.|TRBV5-4|TRBJ2-3
TGTGCCAGCAACTTAGGCGGTCGTAGCACAGATACGCAGTATTTT
CASNLGGRSTDTQYF